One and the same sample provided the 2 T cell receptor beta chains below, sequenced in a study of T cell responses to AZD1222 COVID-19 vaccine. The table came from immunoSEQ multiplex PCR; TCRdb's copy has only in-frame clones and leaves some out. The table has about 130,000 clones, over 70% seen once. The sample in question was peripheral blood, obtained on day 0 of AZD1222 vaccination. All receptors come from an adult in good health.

The DNA for the CDR3 is TGTGCCAGCAGCTTAGGTAGGGACAGTAGCTCCTACGAGCAGTACTTC. Its translation is CASSLGRDSSSYEQYF. The chain uses TRBV7-9 and TRBJ2-7, with TRBD1 identical over 7 bases. CDR1 SEHNR and CDR2 FQNEAQ come from the germline V gene (reference sequence). J gave up 0 bases and V 1 base, and 6 bases lay outside the gene matches. This CDR3 contains 16 residues. The whole variable domain, filled in from reference TRBV7-9 and TRBJ2-7, reads DTGVSQNPRHKITKRGQNVTFRCDPISEHNRLYWYRQTLGQGPEFLTYFQNEAQLEKSRLLSDRFSAERPKGSFSTLEIQRTEQGDSAMYLCASSLGRDSSSYEQYFGPGTRLTVT.

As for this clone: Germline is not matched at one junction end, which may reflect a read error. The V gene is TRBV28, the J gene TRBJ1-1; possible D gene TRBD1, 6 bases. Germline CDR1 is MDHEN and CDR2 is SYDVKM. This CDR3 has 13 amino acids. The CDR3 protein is CASSPPGTNTVVF. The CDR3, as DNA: TGTGCCAGCAGTCCCCCCGGGACAAACACAGTGGTCTTT.